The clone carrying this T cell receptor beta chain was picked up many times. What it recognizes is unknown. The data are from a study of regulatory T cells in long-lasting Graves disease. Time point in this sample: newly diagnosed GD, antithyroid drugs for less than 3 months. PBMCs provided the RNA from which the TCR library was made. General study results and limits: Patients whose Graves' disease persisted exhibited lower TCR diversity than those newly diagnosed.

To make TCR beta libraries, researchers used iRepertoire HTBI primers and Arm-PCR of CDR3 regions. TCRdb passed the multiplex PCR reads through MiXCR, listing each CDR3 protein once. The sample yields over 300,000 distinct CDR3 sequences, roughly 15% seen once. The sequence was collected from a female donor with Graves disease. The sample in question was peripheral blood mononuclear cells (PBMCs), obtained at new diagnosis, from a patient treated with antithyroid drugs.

For the CDR3, the DNA is TGCGCCAGCAGAGAAGGACAGGGGGAGCTGTTTTTT. Encoded protein: CASREGQGELFF. The chain employs TRBV10-1 and TRBJ2-2, with D perhaps TRBD1 (6 bases). Germline CDR1 and CDR2: WNHNN and SYGVQD (reference sequence). The CDR3 is 12 residues long. The V end lost 6 bases, the J end lost 8 bases, and 10 bases lay between the germline ends.